This TCR beta chain appears in the sequencing data of a study of T-cell reconstitution after alpha-beta-depleted transplantation in children. This clonotype was picked up a small number of times. The J segment lost 9 bases and the V segment lost 7 bases, leaving 13 bases of the junction unmatched. Germline V gene sequence: CDR1 ENHRY, CDR2 SYGVKD. The CDR3 length is 14 residues. A library of TCRbeta sequences, prepared with unique molecular identifiers, was generated. Via MiXCR, TCRdb re-called the PCR reads, giving one row per CDR3 protein. The table records about 610,000 distinct CDR3 sequences, about 10% of them present only once.

Here the sequenced sample was PBMCs from the stem cell graft donor, taken from the stem cell graft. This chain links TRBV10-3 with TRBJ2-3; 7 bases match TRBD2. The receptor comes from a human donor who donated a stem cell graft to a child with acute myeloid leukemia. In nucleotides, the CDR3 is TGTGCCATCACCCAGGGAGGGTTGTGGAACACGCAGTATTTT. Translation gives CAITQGGLWNTQYF.